This T cell receptor beta chain appears in the sequencing data of a study of T cell responses to AZD1222 COVID-19 vaccine. Study-level findings and limits: The donor group comprised mostly white British people and more females; the analysis possibly underestimated clonal diversity. All repertoire sampling was performed exclusively after the peak T cell response. The breadth and depth of Spike-specific TCRs increased once two AZD1222 doses had been given.

Second-dose intervals near 4 or 12 weeks were combined. Here immunoSEQ multiplex PCR was the method, and the copy in TCRdb shows in-frame clones only, minus some. The sample lists 190,000 or so clones, 88% occurring once. Concerning this clone itself: Its antigen remains unidentified.

Germline V gene data show CDR1 as SGHRS and CDR2 as YFSETQ. Trimming shortened V by 2 bases and J by 0 bases, and 9 bases separated the two germline ends. CDR3 size: 14 residues. This clonotype originated in an adult who received the AZD1222 COVID-19 vaccine. V gene TRBV5-1 combines with J gene TRBJ2-7; D is possibly TRBD1 (5 bases). The specimen was peripheral blood, collected 28 days after the second AZD1222 dose. The CDR3 nucleotides read TGCGCCAGCAGCTTCAGCAGGGACTCCTACGAGCAGTACTTC. This encodes CASSFSRDSYEQYF.